The 20 T cell receptor beta chains in this list originate from one sample, sequenced in a study of T cells in women clearing cervical HPV infection. Assay: immunoSEQ multiplex PCR; the TCRdb copy retains only in-frame clones and omits some. This repertoire includes about 30,000 clones. Specimen: blood buffy coat. The receptors were gathered from a woman aged 18 to 69 with a cervical HPV16 infection that either progressed to CIN3+ or cleared (not recorded which).

Regarding this clone: Read sequence stops 3 residues before the CDR3 end, and the germline J gene provides the missing end. The chain couples TRBV18 to TRBJ2-1; tentative D call: TRBD1 (5 bases). Germline V lookup: CDR1 KGHSH, CDR2 LQKENI. The CDR3 spans 14 residues. The V gene lost 0 bases and the J gene lost 8 bases, with 11 bases spanning the gap. The CDR3: CASSPPARGHEQFF. CDR3 DNA (partial): TGTGCCAGCTCACCACCGGCTAGGGGCCATGAG.

A word on this clone: The CDR3 end is not reached by the read, which stops 3 residues before it; the germline J gene fills it in. The V gene is TRBV6-2 or TRBV6-3, the J gene TRBJ2-1; TRBD2 agrees at 8 bases. The germline gives CDR1 MNHEY, CDR2 SVGEGT. This CDR3 has 17 amino acids. V shed 4 bases, J shed 7 bases, and the junction held 15 bases outside the gene matches. Incomplete CDR3 DNA: TGTGCCAGCAGTTCAATGAGAACGGGGGGGGCCAGGAATGAG. Translation gives CASSSMRTGGARNE. The full CDR3 protein is CASSSMRTGGARNEQFF.

As concerns this clone: The DNA ends 3 residues before the CDR3 does, and the rest of the CDR3 is filled in from the germline J gene. This chain joins TRBV4-2 and TRBJ1-2; no firm D call. Trimming stripped 0 bases from V and 2 bases from J, with 10 bases between. Germline CDR1 is LGHNA and CDR2 is YNFKEQ. There are 15 residues in the CDR3. CDR3 DNA (partial): TGTGCCAGCAGCCAAGATAAAGACGGGAACTATGGC. As protein: CASSQDKDGNYG. The full CDR3 protein is CASSQDKDGNYGYTF.

With regard to this clone: The CDR3 is cut off 3 residues early in the read; its end comes from the germline J gene. This chain connects TRBV10-2 to TRBJ1-3, with 9 bases aligning to TRBD1. The CDR3 spans 13 residues. The ends lost 6 bases at V and 3 bases at J; junction bases unmatched: 0. The germline V gene encodes CDR1 WSHSY and CDR2 SAAADI. CDR3: CASRDRGGNTIYF. The covered CDR3 bases are TGCGCCAGCAGGGACAGGGGTGGAAACACC.

A word on this clone: The DNA ends 3 residues before the CDR3 does, and the rest of the CDR3 is filled in from the germline J gene. V is TRBV28 and J is TRBJ1-3; the match to TRBD1 covers 8 bases. Germline V gene data show CDR1 as MDHEN and CDR2 as SYDVKM. CDR3 size: 15 residues. V shed 7 bases, J shed 2 bases, and the junction held 7 bases outside the gene matches. The CDR3 bases that were read are TGTGCCAGCATCGATCGACAGGGGCCTGGAAACACC. Its protein is CASIDRQGPGNT. The full CDR3 is CASIDRQGPGNTIYF.

As for this clone: The CDR3 end is not reached by the read, which stops 3 residues before it; the germline J gene fills it in. The V gene is TRBV7-3, the J gene TRBJ2-3; D might be TRBD1 (5 bases). Germline values: CDR1 SGHTA, CDR2 FQGTGA. Between the trimmed V and J ends, which lost 1 base and 2 bases, there was a span of 19 bases. The CDR3 extends over 18 amino acids. The covered CDR3 bases are TGTGCCAGCAGCTTAAACCCCGGACCCTCGGACATCACAGATACG. This translates into CASSLNPGPSDITDT. The complete CDR3 reads CASSLNPGPSDITDTQYF.

A word on this clone: The read finishes 3 residues shy of the CDR3 end, and the germline J gene is used to complete it. This rearrangement joins TRBV6-1 to TRBJ2-7; D is ambiguous. With 2 bases removed from V and 2 bases from J, the gap between germline ends came to 13 bases. Germline V gene sequence: CDR1 MNHNS, CDR2 SASEGT. This CDR3 region has 15 residues. The CDR3 sequence: CASSETYGTAYEQYF. The covered CDR3 bases are TGTGCCAGCAGTGAAACTTATGGAACAGCCTACGAG.

For this clone: The CDR3 end falls 3 residues outside the read, so it is completed with the germline J gene. The chain combines TRBV18 with TRBJ1-1, with D hard to call. This CDR3 is built from 14 residues. V dropped 1 base and J dropped 1 base, with 7 bases sitting between them. The V gene's germline CDR1 is KGHSH and CDR2 LQKENI. The covered CDR3 bases are TGTGCCAGCTCACCACTAGCAGCGAACACTGAA. Protein sequence: CASSPLAANTE. The CDR3 in its entirety is CASSPLAANTEAFF.

To note about this clone: The read gets to within 3 residues of the CDR3 end, and the germline J gene fills in the rest. V gene TRBV10-2 combines with J gene TRBJ2-1; tentative D call: TRBD2 (7 bases). Germline CDR1 reads WSHSY; CDR2 reads SAAADI. Trimming took 10 bases from V and 9 from J, leaving 16 bases between them. CDR3 size: 12 residues. CDR3 protein: CATVGGPIEQFF. Partial CDR3 DNA: TGCGCCACCGTGGGGGGGCCAATTGAG.

Regarding this clone: The CDR3 goes on 3 residues after the read ends, and that part is filled in from the germline J gene. V usage is TRBV19 and J usage is TRBJ2-7; the D is unclear. The CDR3 is 13 residues long. Germline assignment: CDR1 LNHDA and CDR2 SQIVND (reference sequence). The V and J ends lost 8 bases and 5 bases respectively, with 16 bases between them. Here the CDR3 reads CASAPGGSHEQYF. The DNA read from the CDR3 is TGTGCCAGTGCCCCGGGTGGGTCGCACGAG.

About this clone itself: The read stops 3 residues short of the end of the CDR3; the missing end is completed from the germline J gene. The chain uses TRBV2 and TRBJ2-2; D may be TRBD1 (6 bases). The CDR3 spans 10 residues. V shed 8 bases and J shed 9 bases, with 7 bases lying between them. CDR1 is SNHLY and CDR2 is FYNNEI in the germline V gene. CDR3 bases read: TGTGCCAGCCGGGACAGGGAG. Translated, it gives CASRDRE. Given in full, the CDR3 is CASRDRELFF.

The CDR3 reads CARSHRDSSGNTIYF. The covered CDR3 bases are TGTGCCAGAAGCCACCGGGACAGCTCTGGAAACACC. The chain is built from TRBV5-3 and TRBJ1-3, with TRBD1 identical over 7 bases. With the read ending 3 residues before the CDR3 end, the germline J gene is used to fill in that end. TRBV5-3 qualifies as an ORF whose function is uncertain. V gave up 4 bases and J gave up 0 bases; unmatched junction bases: 4. This CDR3 is 15 amino acids long.

Points on this clone: Read coverage stops 3 residues before the CDR3 terminus; the germline J gene supplies the remainder. The chain carries TRBV14 and TRBJ2-1, with 9 bases matching TRBD2. The germline gives CDR1 SGHDN, CDR2 FVKESK. V lost 4 bases to trimming and J lost 5 bases; unmatched junction nucleotides: 6. CDR3 length: 15 amino acids. The CDR3 loop is CASSPRSGGNNEQFF. The sequenced CDR3 bases are TGTGCCAGCAGCCCCAGGAGCGGGGGGAACAATGAG. Combining the CDR3 with reference TRBV14 and TRBJ2-1 gives the whole variable domain EAGVTQFPSHSVIEKGQTVTLRCDPISGHDNLYWYRRVMGKEIKFLLHFVKESKQDESGMPNNRFLAERTGGTYSTLKVQPAELEDSGVYFCASSPRSGGNNEQFFGPGTRLTVL.

As for this clone: The CDR3 is cut off 3 residues early in the read; its end comes from the germline J gene. The rearrangement links TRBV20-1 to TRBJ2-1; a possible D gene is TRBD2 (6 bases). V was trimmed by 7 bases and J by 5 bases, leaving 9 bases between them. Germline CDR1 and CDR2: DFQATT and SNEGSKA (reference sequence). CDR3 length: 11 residues. CDR3 loop: CSVWGDNEQFF. Incomplete CDR3 DNA: TGCAGTGTGTGGGGGGACAATGAG.

On this clone: The read gets to within 3 residues of the CDR3 end, and the germline J gene fills in the rest. J is TRBJ2-2 and V is TRBV7-2; 8 nucleotides match TRBD2. This CDR3 has 15 amino acids. The V gene end was trimmed by 6 bases and the J gene end by 5 bases; junction bases not matched to a gene: 8. CDR1 and CDR2 (germline): SGHTA, FQGNSA. CDR3 bases read: TGTGCCAGCAGTCCCGGACTAGCAGGAACCGGGGAG. It is translated as CASSPGLAGTGE. The full CDR3 protein reads CASSPGLAGTGELFF.

A note on this clone: The read terminates 3 residues ahead of where the CDR3 ends, so the germline J gene completes it. The chain combines TRBV5-1 with TRBJ2-5, with TRBD1 matching over 11 bases. This CDR3 comprises 15 residues. V gave up 4 bases and J gave up 4 bases; unmatched junction bases: 6. The germline gives CDR1 SGHRS, CDR2 YFSETQ. The sequenced part of the CDR3 DNA is TGCGCCAGCAGCCAGGGACAGGGGGTGGCAGAGACC. Translated: CASSQGQGVAET. The full CDR3 protein is CASSQGQGVAETQYF. Full variable domain (rest looked up from reference TRBV5-1 and TRBJ2-5): KAGVTQTPRYLIKTRGQQVTLSCSPISGHRSVSWYQQTPGQGLQFLFEYFSETQRNKGNFPGRFSGRQFSNSRSEMNVSTLELGDSALYLCASSQGQGVAETQYFGPGTRLLVL.

As concerns this clone: The read is 3 residues too short to cover the CDR3 end, so that end is filled in from the germline J gene. The V and J genes are TRBV2 and TRBJ1-5, with a weak D call TRBD1 (6 bases). Germline CDR1 is SNHLY and CDR2 is FYNNEI. The V gene lost 4 bases and the J gene lost 4 bases, with 14 bases spanning the gap. The CDR3 runs to 15 residues. The chain's CDR3 is CASSAIGRGNQPQHF. CDR3 bases read: TGTGCCAGCAGTGCCATCGGCAGGGGTAATCAGCCC.

About this clone: One junction end disagrees with the germline gene, perhaps due to a read error. The sequenced fragment ends 3 residues before the CDR3 boundary, so the rest is inferred from the germline J gene. The chain has TRBV6-1 and TRBJ2-4; 10 nucleotides line up with TRBD2. Germline loops: CDR1 MNHNS, CDR2 SASEGT. The CDR3 has 15 amino acids. CDR3 DNA, as far as it was read: TGTGCCAGCAGGGAAGCGGGGGGGCTCCAAAACATT. Its protein is CASREAGGLQNI. The whole CDR3 sequence reads CASREAGGLQNIQYF.

Details on this clone: Read data end 3 residues before the CDR3 end; the end is taken from the germline J gene. This chain connects TRBV28 to TRBJ1-2; TRBD1 is a possible D gene (5 bases). CDR3 length: 15 amino acids. In germline, CDR1 is MDHEN, CDR2 SYDVKM. The part of the CDR3 DNA that was read is TGTGCCAGCAGTTTAGACCAGGTTGCACAGGCGGGC. Protein sequence: CASSLDQVAQAG. Given in full, the CDR3 is CASSLDQVAQAGYTF.

A word on this clone: The read terminates 3 residues ahead of where the CDR3 ends, so the germline J gene completes it. This chain links TRBV6-4 with TRBJ2-2, with TRBD1 matching over 8 bases. V lost 8 bases, J lost 5 bases, and 10 bases stayed unmatched. The germline CDR1 and CDR2 sequences are MRHNA and SNTAGT. The CDR3 has 15 residues. The covered CDR3 bases are TGTGCCAGCGGTCGTGGACAGGGAGGAACCGGGGAG. The encoded protein is CASGRGQGGTGE. The entire CDR3 protein is CASGRGQGGTGELFF.